What follows describes a single T cell receptor beta chain. Its matching antigen is unknown. The data originate from a study of cytomegalovirus exposure and HLA in healthy donors. Germline assignment: CDR1 SGHRS and CDR2 YFSETQ. CDR3 length equals 13 residues. The germline V and J ends were trimmed by 4 bases and 8 bases, with 15 bases remaining between them. Study results and caveats: Most TCR sequences were seen very rarely across donors, but some public TCRs occurred in many. An analysis was carried out later, and it reportedly showed fewer N-insertions in an Asian-associated ancestry cluster than the approximately 670-donor mean. Later analysis identified several of the most significant clusters that appeared linked to common viral pathogens.

PCR was performed using 60 Vbeta and 13 Jbeta primers. This table comes from immunoSEQ multiplex PCR, and its TCRdb copy is limited to in-frame clones, with some not included. Of approximately 150,000 clones listed, around 68% were seen once; the top ten hold roughly 1.5%. This clonotype was obtained from a man aged 45-65 years in good health and CMV-seronegative. Source material: PBMCs. The chain links TRBV5-1 to TRBJ1-2, with a tentative D call TRBD1 (6 bases). This CDR3 reads CASSPLLGGGYTF. CDR3 DNA: TGCGCCAGCAGCCCCTTGTTAGGGGGAGGCTACACCTTC.